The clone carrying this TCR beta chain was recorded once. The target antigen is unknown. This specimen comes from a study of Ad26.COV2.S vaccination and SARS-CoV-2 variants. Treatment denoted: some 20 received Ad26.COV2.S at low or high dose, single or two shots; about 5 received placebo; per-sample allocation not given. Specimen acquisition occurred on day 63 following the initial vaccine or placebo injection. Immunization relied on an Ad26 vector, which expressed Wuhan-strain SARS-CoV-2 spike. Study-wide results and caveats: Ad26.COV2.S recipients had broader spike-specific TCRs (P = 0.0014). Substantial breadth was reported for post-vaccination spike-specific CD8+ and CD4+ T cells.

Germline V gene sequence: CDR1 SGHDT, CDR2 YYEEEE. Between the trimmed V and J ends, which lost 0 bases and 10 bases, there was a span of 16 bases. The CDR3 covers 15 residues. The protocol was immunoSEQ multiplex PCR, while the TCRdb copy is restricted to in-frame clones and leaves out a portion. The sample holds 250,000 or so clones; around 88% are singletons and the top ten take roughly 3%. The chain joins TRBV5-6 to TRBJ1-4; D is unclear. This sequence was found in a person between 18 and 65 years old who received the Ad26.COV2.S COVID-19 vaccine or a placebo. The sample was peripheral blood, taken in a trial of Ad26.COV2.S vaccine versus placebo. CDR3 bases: TGTGCCAGCAGCTTGGGGTCCGGAGGACCCGGAAAACTGTTTTTT. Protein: CASSLGSGGPGKLFF. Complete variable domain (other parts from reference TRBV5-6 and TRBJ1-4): DAGVTQSPTHLIKTRGQQVTLRCSPKSGHDTVSWYQQALGQGPQFIFQYYEEEERQRGNFPDRFSGHQFPNYSSELNVNALLLGDSALYLCASSLGSGGPGKLFFGSGTQLSVL.